These 4 T cell receptor beta chains were all obtained from the same sample, sequenced in a study of cytomegalovirus exposure and HLA in healthy donors. The PCR was carried out with 60 Vbeta primers and 13 Jbeta primers. Assay used: immunoSEQ multiplex PCR; TCRdb lists only in-frame clones, some missing. The sample shows about 150,000 clones, about 73% of them seen only once. Material: PBMCs. Receptors were obtained from a woman aged 55-69 years in good health and CMV-seropositive.

This sequence joins TRBV5-1 and TRBJ1-2, with TRBD1 matching 7 bases. CDR1 SGHRS and CDR2 YFSETQ come from the germline V gene. The trim removed 4 bases at V and 0 bases at J, leaving 6 bases unmatched. CDR3 length: 15 amino acids. CDR3 sequence: CASSMPGQPNYGYTF. The CDR3 DNA follows: TGCGCCAGCAGCATGCCGGGACAGCCTAACTATGGCTACACCTTC. The whole variable domain, remainder taken from reference TRBV5-1 and TRBJ1-2, is KAGVTQTPRYLIKTRGQQVTLSCSPISGHRSVSWYQQTPGQGLQFLFEYFSETQRNKGNFPGRFSGRQFSNSRSEMNVSTLELGDSALYLCASSMPGQPNYGYTFGSGTRLTVV.

The V gene is TRBV4-1, the J gene TRBJ2-1; the D gene is possibly TRBD2 (5 bases). Germline V gene lookup returns CDR1 MGHRA and CDR2 YSYEKL. This CDR3 spans 15 amino acids. V shed 0 bases and J shed 4 bases, with 10 bases lying between them. The CDR3 region has the DNA TGCGCCAGCAGCCAAGATGGGAGCCCTTACAATGAGCAGTTCTTC. It encodes CASSQDGSPYNEQFF.

The rearrangement links TRBV5-1 to TRBJ2-2; 8 nucleotides match TRBD2. The CDR3 totals 16 residues. The trim removed 5 bases at V and 3 bases at J, leaving 9 bases unmatched. Germline V gene sequence: CDR1 SGHRS, CDR2 YFSETQ. In DNA form, the CDR3 reads TGCGCCAGCAGGTTCTATAGCGGGACCGACACCGGGGAGCTGTTTTTT. Residues: CASRFYSGTDTGELFF.

The CDR3 bases are TGTGCCAGTAGTAGTGGGACAGCTGGAAACACCATATATTTT. Its translation is CASSSGTAGNTIYF. The chain joins TRBV19 to TRBJ1-3, with 7 positions matching TRBD1. Germline V lookup: CDR1 LNHDA, CDR2 SQIVND (reference sequence). V dropped 4 bases and J dropped 2; count of bases not matched to a gene: 2. The CDR3 sequence is 14 residues long.